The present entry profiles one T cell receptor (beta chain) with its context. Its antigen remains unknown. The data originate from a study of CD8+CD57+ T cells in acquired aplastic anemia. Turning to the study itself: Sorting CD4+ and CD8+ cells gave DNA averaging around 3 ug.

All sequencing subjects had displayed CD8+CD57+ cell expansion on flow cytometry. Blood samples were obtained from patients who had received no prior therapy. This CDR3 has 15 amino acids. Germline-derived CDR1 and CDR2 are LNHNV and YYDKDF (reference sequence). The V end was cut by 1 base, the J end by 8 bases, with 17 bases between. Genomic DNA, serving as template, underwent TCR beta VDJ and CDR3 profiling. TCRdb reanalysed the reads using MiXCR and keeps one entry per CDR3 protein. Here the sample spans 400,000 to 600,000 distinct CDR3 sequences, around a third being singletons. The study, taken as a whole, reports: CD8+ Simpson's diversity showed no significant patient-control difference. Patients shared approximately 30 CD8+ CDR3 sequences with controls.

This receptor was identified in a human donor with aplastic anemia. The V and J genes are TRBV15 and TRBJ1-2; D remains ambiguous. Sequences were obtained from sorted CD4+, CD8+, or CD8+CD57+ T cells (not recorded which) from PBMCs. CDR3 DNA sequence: TGTGCCACCAGCAGAGTGACGGGTCAACATACAGGCTACACCTTC. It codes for CATSRVTGQHTGYTF.